This paragraph covers one T cell receptor (beta chain) sequence. No antigen is known for it. The record has no base qualities; no much larger clone is one base away. Using the deep immunoSEQ assay, multiplex PCR amplified TCR CDR3 regions from genomic DNA. Extracted genomic DNA from each cell subset was spread evenly across all wells of several immunoSEQ 96-well plates, with each plate serving as a replicate. For sorted subsets, around 200 ng genomic DNA, equal to about 30,000 T cell genomes, was loaded into each replicate PCR. The purified libraries were quantified using a Qubit 3.0 fluorometer, sized with a Bioanalyzer 2100, and then quantified again using the KAPA Library Quantification kit. Every immunoSEQ 96-well plate was sequenced on a dedicated single-read 150-cycle Illumina NextSeq 550 flow cell. Processing in the source paper ran as follows. Because only junctional sequences without quality scores were contained in the immunoSEQ output, filtering matching that applied to full-length reads could not be performed. To assign V/J genes and CDR3, sequences were annotated against IMGT germline references using PyIR, a Python wrapper for IgBLAST v1.9. Reads with weak V/J assignments (E-value above 1e-6), missing CDR3, stop codons, out-of-frame junctions, or ambiguous translated residues were removed. V3J clonotypes were defined as sequences sharing the same inferred V gene, J gene, and CDR3 amino acid sequence. Percentage overlap between repertoires was calculated by dividing the number of shared unique clonotypes by the size of the smaller repertoire. Richness of each repertoire was evaluated using RTK rarefaction, the Chao1 estimator, and Recon v2.1 estimates of unobserved clonotypes. For all TCRbeta clonotypes obtained by the gDNA method from a few donors, generation probabilities were computed with OLGA. Not all clones reach the TCRdb copy of this immuneACCESS table, which keeps in-frame sequences only. Checked studies attribute under half of the gap to unresolved V genes and leave the rest unexplained. That table gives V, J and clone size, and the DNA gave D and trimming. This sample holds 2 million to 3 million clones; over 85% were observed only once. The top ten clonotypes cover roughly 0.39% of the sample.

The data originate from a study of shared clonotypes between healthy human individuals (dated by TCRdb to about 2020). At the level of the whole study: The cohort comprised a couple of women and three men aged 18 to 49 years. Per donor, three plates each were used for CD4 naive and CD4 memory, two for CD8 naive, and one for CD8 memory. To increase sequencing depth and limit assay-specific biases, different laboratories used diverse techniques to prepare libraries and sequence TCR repertoires. Blood TCR repertoires of about 5 healthy adults were deeply sequenced to estimate repertoire size and the extent of clonotype sharing between individuals. Per donor, leukapheresis produced somewhere between about 0.8 and 9 billion PBMCs.

Healthy HIV-negative adults with no recently reported acute infections or vaccinations were included as donors. Every donor was a Caucasian adult residing in Nashville, Tennessee, USA. CD4+ T cells were enriched by magnetic negative selection, after which naive cells were positively selected on CD45RA and the negative fraction was taken as the memory subset. After blood collection by leukapheresis, PBMCs were isolated using Ficoll-Histopaque density gradient centrifugation and then cryopreserved in the vapor phase of liquid nitrogen. Analytical flow cytometry was used to check the purity and quantity of each magnetically sorted T cell population. Genomic DNA was isolated from every sorted fraction and measured by UV absorbance on a Nanodrop 2000c. The germline V gene provides CDR1 SGHRS and CDR2 YFSETQ. Including cysteine and phenylalanine, the CDR3 has 15 amino acids. The entry retains the CDR3 DNA only, 45 bases that are in frame from base 1.

What the work shows at the level of the full study, not this receptor alone: Sharing across four donors was observed for roughly 5% of naive CD4, 3.5% of naive CD8, 2% to 2.5% of memory CD4, and about 0.4% of memory CD8 clonotypes. Because the study included a small number of donors, the genetic and exposure-history diversity represented was limited. Even with the large sequencing depth, rarefaction of the sorted-subset datasets indicated that sequencing was incomplete. Compared with non-shared clonotypes, clonotypes shared by all four sorted-subset donors had higher generation probabilities. Based on pairwise subsampling, the degree of clonotype sharing among donors was expected to be affected by sequencing depth. Sampling was restricted to blood, and TCR repertoires in tissues likely differ from the TCR repertoires found in blood. Estimated clonotype richness was generally larger for naive than for memory subsets.

This receptor was taken from a young man in good health. Some clones in this sample may be carry-over from other donors' samples. The V and J segments used are TRBV5-1 and TRBJ2-5; the D gene is possibly TRBD1, with 5 bases matching. The end of the DNA fits TRBJ2-7 better, so the J call may be wrong. Source material: naive CD4+ T cells from PBMCs. The cell subset or site tag for this specimen amounts to: CD45RA+ positively selected. Read as DNA, the sequence is TGCGCCAGCAGCTTGGCCCAGGGTGGGTCCTACGAGCAGTACTTC. Translation gives CASSLAQGGSYEQYF.